The 18 T cell receptor beta chains below were found in one sample sequenced in a study of cytomegalovirus exposure and HLA in healthy donors. Sequencing used immunoSEQ multiplex PCR; TCRdb keeps in-frame clones, though not all of them. The sample has some 320,000 clones, around 87% seen once. Sequenced: PBMCs. These receptors were collected from a woman aged 25 to 39 in good health and CMV-seropositive.

The J gene is TRBJ2-5, the V gene TRBV7-2; D is uncertain. The CDR3 length is 13 residues. V shed 0 bases and J shed 2 bases, with 4 bases lying between them. Germline V CDR1 and CDR2: SGHTA, FQGNSA. Here the CDR3 reads CASSLAKQETQYF. CDR3 sequence (DNA): TGTGCCAGCAGCTTAGCGAAACAAGAGACCCAGTACTTC.

The J gene is TRBJ2-7, the V gene TRBV7-3; 9 nucleotides align to TRBD1. Germline lookup yields CDR1 SGHTA and CDR2 FQGTGA. This CDR3 has 13 residues. Germline trimming cut 5 bases from V and 3 bases from J; bases unmatched to any gene: 2. The CDR3 bases are TGTGCCAGCAGCCCGGGACAGGGCTACGAGCAGTACTTC. Amino acids: CASSPGQGYEQYF.

The chain is built from TRBV28 and TRBJ1-2; 7 nucleotides line up with TRBD1. Germline assignment: CDR1 MDHEN and CDR2 SYDVKM. J gave up 4 bases and V 6 bases, and 20 bases lay outside the gene matches. CDR3 length equals 18 residues. This CDR3 is CASSKPNHRGFLSYGYTF. The CDR3 DNA reads TGTGCCAGCAGCAAACCCAATCACAGGGGATTTTTAAGCTATGGCTACACCTTC.

The V call is TRBV30, the J call TRBJ2-5, with TRBD2 matching over 11 bases. Germline values: CDR1 GTSNPN, CDR2 SVGIG (reference sequence). V lost 2 bases, J lost 5 bases, and 7 bases stayed unmatched. CDR3 length: 15 residues. In DNA form, the CDR3 reads TGTGCCTGGAGTTTTACTAGCGGGAGCGGTGAGACCCAGTACTTC. This codes for CAWSFTSGSGETQYF.

The chain is built from TRBV4-3 and TRBJ1-5; the match to TRBD1 covers 7 bases. Germline loops: CDR1 LGHNA, CDR2 YSLEER. The CDR3 length is 15 residues. Losses at the gene ends were 3 bases for V and 6 bases for J; bases not matched to a gene: 8. CDR3 protein: CASSQDQGGSQPQHF. CDR3 nucleotide sequence: TGCGCCAGCAGCCAGGACCAGGGGGGCAGTCAGCCCCAGCATTTT.

The V and J genes are TRBV5-6 and TRBJ1-2, with TRBD1 matching over 8 bases. Germline CDR1 and CDR2: SGHDT and YYEEEE. The J segment lost 8 bases and the V segment lost 5 bases, leaving 14 bases of the junction unmatched. The CDR3 runs to 15 residues. CDR3: CASSWGRAGGDGYTF. CDR3 coding DNA: TGTGCCAGCAGTTGGGGTAGGGCAGGGGGCGACGGCTACACCTTC.

This rearrangement joins TRBV11-3 to TRBJ2-1; no clear D gene. Germline V gene sequence: CDR1 SGHNT, CDR2 YENEEA. The length of the CDR3 is 13 residues. V was cut by 5 bases and J by 1 base, with 6 bases left in between. DNA of the CDR3: TGTGCCAGCAGCCCCGGTTCCTACAATGAGCAGTTCTTC. Amino acid sequence: CASSPGSYNEQFF.

The chain joins TRBV5-1 to TRBJ1-1, with D perhaps matching TRBD1 (6 bases). The germline CDR1 and CDR2 sequences are SGHRS and YFSETQ. The CDR3 covers 16 residues. V lost 0 bases and J lost 1, with 13 bases in between. CDR3: CASSLEPGARNTEAFF. The CDR3 nucleotides are TGCGCCAGCAGCTTGGAGCCGGGGGCGAGGAACACTGAAGCTTTCTTT. Based on the CDR3 plus reference TRBV5-1 and TRBJ1-1, the full variable domain is KAGVTQTPRYLIKTRGQQVTLSCSPISGHRSVSWYQQTPGQGLQFLFEYFSETQRNKGNFPGRFSGRQFSNSRSEMNVSTLELGDSALYLCASSLEPGARNTEAFFGQGTRLTVV.

This clone was detected only once. The chain employs TRBV28 and TRBJ1-1; D possibly corresponds to TRBD1 (6 bases). Per the germline V gene, CDR1 is MDHEN and CDR2 is SYDVKM. CDR3 length equals 13 residues. V was pared by 6 bases and J by 1 base, with 9 bases between. CDR3 coding DNA: TGTGCCAGCAGGGGGGCTGGGAACACTGAAGCTTTCTTT. Its protein is CASRGAGNTEAFF.

This chain connects TRBV5-1 to TRBJ2-1, with D perhaps matching TRBD1 (6 bases). CDR3 length: 14 amino acids. The germline CDR1 and CDR2 sequences are SGHRS and YFSETQ. Trimming took off 0 bases at V and 3 bases at J, with 7 bases between the two ends. Written as DNA, the CDR3 is TGCGCCAGCAGCTTGGGACAGGACTACAATGAGCAGTTCTTC. Protein: CASSLGQDYNEQFF.

The V call is TRBV6-5, the J call TRBJ2-7; D is possibly TRBD2 (6 bases). The CDR3 has 14 residues. V gave up 2 bases and J gave up 6 bases, with 14 bases separating them. Germline V gene data show CDR1 as MNHEY and CDR2 as SVGAGI. The CDR3 reads CASSYGRGVGEQYF. CDR3 nucleotide sequence: TGTGCCAGCAGTTACGGCCGCGGGGTGGGCGAGCAGTACTTC.

The chain recombines TRBV2 with TRBJ2-7; TRBD1 matches 9 bases. The CDR3 runs 16 residues. V was pared by 1 base and J by 3 bases, with 7 bases of the junction left unmatched. The germline V gene encodes CDR1 SNHLY and CDR2 FYNNEI. The CDR3 sequence is CASSEVGGQGRYEQYF. DNA for the CDR3: TGTGCCAGCAGTGAAGTCGGGGGACAGGGCCGCTACGAGCAGTACTTC.

The chain uses TRBV4-2 and TRBJ1-2; weak D call: TRBD1 (5 bases). CDR3 length equals 12 residues. Germline CDR1 LGHNA, CDR2 YNFKEQ. V lost 0 bases and J 8 bases, leaving 7 bases between the germline ends. The chain's CDR3 is CASSQEGGGYTF. DNA of the CDR3: TGTGCCAGCAGCCAAGAGGGGGGAGGCTACACCTTC.

J is TRBJ1-4 and V is TRBV15; tentative D call: TRBD1 (6 bases). The germline V gene has CDR1 LNHNV and CDR2 YYDKDF (reference sequence). V was clipped by 5 bases and J by 0 bases, with 16 bases between them. There are 17 residues in the CDR3. The chain's CDR3 is CATSSLTGHATNEKLFF. The CDR3 DNA sequence: TGTGCCACCAGCTCCTTGACAGGTCATGCAACTAATGAAAAACTGTTTTTT.

This rearrangement joins TRBV28 to TRBJ2-7, with 7 bases matching TRBD1. V lost 6 bases and J lost 3; bases outside the gene matches: 8. This CDR3 comprises 14 residues. The germline gives CDR1 MDHEN, CDR2 SYDVKM. CDR3 nucleotides: TGTGCCAGCAGGCCGACAGGGAAGGTCTACGAGCAGTACTTC. Translated: CASRPTGKVYEQYF.

This clone has just a few counts. V gene TRBV7-8 combines with J gene TRBJ1-2, with D unresolved. The germline CDR1 and CDR2 sequences are SGHVS and FQNEAQ. V gave up 3 bases and J gave up 3 bases, with 11 bases separating them. The CDR3 covers 14 residues. CDR3 region: CASSLGGVYYGYTF. DNA of the CDR3: TGTGCCAGCAGCTTGGGCGGGGTTTACTATGGCTACACCTTC.

The V call is TRBV4-2, the J call TRBJ2-2, with D hard to call. The CDR3 runs 15 residues. From germline, CDR1 is LGHNA and CDR2 YNFKEQ. With 0 bases removed from V and 1 base from J, the gap between germline ends came to 6 bases. The DNA of the CDR3 is TGTGCCAGCAGCCAAGATAGGCAGAACACCGGGGAGCTGTTTTTT. Protein: CASSQDRQNTGELFF.

The genes are TRBV4-1 and TRBJ2-7; D not resolved. The CDR3 is 16 residues long. V lost 0 bases, J lost 2 bases, and 14 bases lay in between. CDR1 and CDR2 from the germline V gene are MGHRA and YSYEKL. DNA for the CDR3: TGCGCCAGCAGCCAAGAATCTGCTATACTCACCTACGAGCAGTACTTC. This sequence encodes CASSQESAILTYEQYF.